One and the same sample provided the 7 T cell receptor beta chains below, sequenced in a study of blood T cell repertoires in COVID-19. Only in-frame clones appear in the TCRdb table, and some are missing; sequencing was by immunoSEQ multiplex PCR. The table has 300,000 to 350,000 clones, roughly 89% seen once. The source material was PBMCs or T cells enriched from blood (not recorded which). Source of these receptors: a woman aged 18-30 years with acute COVID-19.

The chain links TRBV27 to TRBJ2-5; TRBD2 matches at 8 bases. V shed 4 bases, J shed 2 bases, and the junction held 3 bases outside the gene matches. This CDR3 is 14 amino acids long. Per the germline V gene, CDR1 is MNHEY and CDR2 is SMNVEV (reference sequence). CDR3 in amino acids: CASSSGLAQETQYF. The CDR3 DNA is TGTGCCAGCAGTTCAGGACTAGCACAAGAGACCCAGTACTTC.

V usage is TRBV28 and J usage is TRBJ1-6; D gene unclear. The CDR3 covers 14 residues. From germline, CDR1 is MDHEN and CDR2 SYDVKM. Trimming cost V 8 bases and J 5 bases, with 13 bases left between them. The CDR3 sequence: CASRPGSHNSPLHF. The CDR3 DNA is TGTGCCAGCCGCCCGGGGTCTCATAATTCACCCCTCCACTTT.

The chain recombines TRBV15 with TRBJ2-7, with 10 bases lining up with TRBD1. The germline gives CDR1 LNHNV, CDR2 YYDKDF (reference sequence). The CDR3 has 13 residues. The trim removed 3 bases at V and 6 bases at J, leaving 2 bases unmatched. CDR3: CATSRGDRGEQYF. The CDR3, as DNA: TGTGCCACCAGCAGGGGGGACAGGGGCGAGCAGTACTTC.

This clone has just a few counts. V gene TRBV28 combines with J gene TRBJ1-2, with a possible D match to TRBD1 (5 bases). V was pared by 2 bases and J by 2 bases, with 9 bases between. Germline-derived CDR1 and CDR2 are MDHEN and SYDVKM. The CDR3 has 14 amino acids. The DNA of the CDR3 is TGTGCCAGCAGTTTAGCGGGGGGGAACTATGGCTACACCTTC. Its protein product is CASSLAGGNYGYTF.

The V and J genes are TRBV5-8 and TRBJ1-2; 8 bases are shared with TRBD1. CDR3 length equals 13 residues. The V gene's germline CDR1 is SGHTS and CDR2 YDEGEE. V shed 2 bases and J 4 bases; nucleotides not matched to a gene: 1. The CDR3 protein is CASSFGQGYGYTF. CDR3 bases: TGTGCCAGCAGCTTCGGACAGGGCTATGGCTACACCTTC.

The V and J genes are TRBV11-2 and TRBJ1-4, with 7 bases lining up with TRBD1. After removal of 10 bases from V and 5 bases from J, the junction contained 7 bases not matched to a gene. The CDR3 sequence is 13 residues long. CDR1 and CDR2 from the germline V gene are SGHAT and FQNNGV. Here the CDR3 reads CANPTGINEKLFF. For the CDR3, the DNA is TGTGCCAACCCGACAGGGATCAATGAAAAACTGTTTTTT.

The CDR3 here is CASSPKGTSYGYTF. The CDR3 DNA is TGTGCCAGCAGTCCAAAGGGGACATCGTATGGCTACACCTTC. The J gene is TRBJ1-2, the V gene TRBV27, with D tentatively TRBD1 (6 bases). The V and J ends lost 5 bases and 5 bases respectively, with 15 bases between them. Germline V gene data show CDR1 as MNHEY and CDR2 as SMNVEV (reference sequence). The CDR3 runs to 14 residues.